Presented here are 16 T cell receptor beta chains from one specimen sequenced in a study of beta chain features in type 1 diabetes listed by TCRdb under 2018. Libraries came from the immunoSEQ multiplex PCR assay. The entire amount of isolated RNA was reverse transcribed using the High Capacity cDNA Reverse Transcription Kit, so the sequenced TCRB transcripts were expressed ones. As stored in TCRdb, this immuneACCESS dataset retains in-frame rearrangements with V and J assigned. A fraction of the clones does not appear; measured against another copy, unresolved V genes explain less than half of the discrepancy, and the remainder lacks a known reason. The sample table shows about 320,000 clones, and 14% are seen once. The top ten clones comprise about 6.6% of the sample. Specimen: central memory CD4+ T cells from blood. The receptors stem from a man aged 25 to 40 in good health.

This clone was observed a few times. The chain links TRBV27 to TRBJ2-7; the match to TRBD1 covers 8 bases. The length of the CDR3 is 15 residues. J gave up 1 base and V 5 bases, and 7 bases lay outside the gene matches. CDR1 is MNHEY, CDR2 SMNVEV, per germline (reference sequence). In DNA, the CDR3 is TGTGCCAGCAGTCCAGCCAGGGGGCTTTCCTACGAGCAGTACTTC. It yields the protein CASSPARGLSYEQYF.

J is TRBJ2-5 and V is TRBV7-9, with a weak D call TRBD2 (6 bases). Germline V gene data show CDR1 as SEHNR and CDR2 as FQNEAQ (reference sequence). This CDR3 has 14 amino acids. The V gene lost 7 bases and the J gene lost 2 bases, with 14 bases spanning the gap. CDR3 nucleotide sequence: TGTGCCAGCATCCGGAGGGGTGAGCAAGAGACCCAGTACTTC. This codes for CASIRRGEQETQYF.

The table lists this clone with a few counts. The junction departs from the called germline gene at one end, perhaps through a read error. The CDR3 sequence is CACSQEENAGGWYEQYF. CDR3 bases: TGCGCCTGCAGCCAAGAGGAGAACGCAGGGGGCTGGTACGAGCAGTACTTC. The chain combines TRBV4-3 with TRBJ2-7; 8 nucleotides agree with TRBD1. The CDR3 sequence is 17 residues long. Germline CDR1 is LGHNA and CDR2 is YSLEER.

This clone was counted a few times. This sequence joins TRBV18 and TRBJ2-3, with D unresolved. The CDR3 extends over 15 amino acids. The germline V gene has CDR1 KGHSH and CDR2 LQKENI. V dropped 2 bases and J dropped 8 bases, with 17 bases sitting between them. The CDR3 region has the DNA TGTGCCAGCTCACCATTGGCGGTAGGAGATTCTACGCAGTATTTT. Amino acids: CASSPLAVGDSTQYF. The variable domain in full, with the rest retrieved from reference TRBV18 and TRBJ2-3, is NAGVMQNPRHLVRRRGQEARLRCSPMKGHSHVYWYRQLPEEGLKFMVYLQKENIIDESGMPKERFSAEFPKEGPSILRIQQVVRGDSAAYFCASSPLAVGDSTQYFGPGTRLTVL.

At least ten counts were recorded for this clone. V usage is TRBV19 and J usage is TRBJ2-1; tentatively, D is TRBD1 (5 bases). Germline CDR1 reads LNHDA; CDR2 reads SQIVND (reference sequence). The V end was cut by 7 bases, the J end by 8 bases, with 15 bases between. The CDR3 totals 13 residues. The CDR3 loop reads CASKGQGRDEQFF. The DNA of the CDR3 is TGTGCCAGTAAGGGGCAGGGTCGGGATGAGCAGTTCTTC.

The rearrangement uses TRBV5-4 and TRBJ2-5, with 9 bases matching TRBD1. Germline values: CDR1 SGHNT, CDR2 YYREEE (reference sequence). The CDR3 contains 14 residues. Germline trimming cut 4 bases from V and 3 bases from J; bases unmatched to any gene: 4. CDR3 in amino acids: CASSGRTGEETQYF. The CDR3 coding sequence is TGTGCCAGCAGCGGAAGGACAGGGGAAGAGACCCAGTACTTC.

This clone was seen more than once but under ten times. This rearrangement joins TRBV30 to TRBJ1-5, with unresolved D. In germline, CDR1 is GTSNPN, CDR2 SVGIG (reference sequence). There are 11 residues in the CDR3. V lost 5 bases and J 8 bases, leaving 10 bases between the germline ends. The CDR3 coding sequence is TGTGCCTGGGGAAAAGCCGAGCCCCAGCATTTT. It translates to CAWGKAEPQHF. Complete variable domain (other parts from reference TRBV30 and TRBJ1-5): SQTIHQWPATLVQPVGSPLSLECTVEGTSNPNLYWYRQAAGRGLQLLFYSVGIGQISSEVPQNLSASRPQDRQFILSSKKLLLSDSGFYLCAWGKAEPQHFGDGTRLSIL.

The V call is TRBV15, the J call TRBJ2-3; D is perhaps TRBD2 (6 bases). The CDR3 has 18 residues. The germline V gene has CDR1 LNHNV and CDR2 YYDKDF (reference sequence). Trimming left V 0 bases short and J 1 base short, with 17 bases between. In DNA form, the CDR3 reads TGTGCCACCAGCAGAGATCCCCTAACTAGCCAGGGCACAGATACGCAGTATTTT. As protein: CATSRDPLTSQGTDTQYF.

The chain links TRBV19 to TRBJ1-5; no clear D gene. CDR3 length: 16 amino acids. V lost 0 bases and J lost 0, with 9 bases in between. CDR1 and CDR2 from the germline V gene are LNHDA and SQIVND (reference sequence). This chain's CDR3 is CASSIEPRISNQPQHF. In nucleotides, the CDR3 is TGTGCCAGTAGTATAGAGCCACGGATTAGCAATCAGCCCCAGCATTTT.

The chain uses TRBV10-3 and TRBJ2-7, with 15 bases fitting TRBD2. Germline-derived CDR1 and CDR2 are ENHRY and SYGVKD. This CDR3 spans 12 amino acids. V shed 10 bases and J 9 bases; nucleotides not matched to a gene: 4. CDR3 DNA: TGTGCCACGGGACTAGCGGGAGGAGGGCAGTACGTC. Protein: CATGLAGGGQYV.

Only a few counts were recorded for this clone. The chain uses TRBV29-1 and TRBJ2-3; D might be TRBD1 (5 bases). Germline V gene data show CDR1 as SQVTM and CDR2 as ANQGSEA. This CDR3 has 13 residues. V was clipped by 4 bases and J by 6 bases, with 14 bases between them. For the CDR3, the DNA is TGCAGCGTTGGGCCAGGGCTTGGTGATACGCAGTATTTT. Its protein product is CSVGPGLGDTQYF.

The chain combines TRBV7-2 with TRBJ2-5; possible D gene TRBD1, 6 bases. The V gene lost 1 base and the J gene lost 5 bases, with 11 bases spanning the gap. Germline V gene sequence: CDR1 SGHTA, CDR2 FQGNSA. CDR3 length: 14 amino acids. The CDR3 DNA is TGTGCCAGCAGCTTAGACTCCAGGGGCGAGACCCAGTACTTC. Amino acid sequence: CASSLDSRGETQYF.

The chain uses TRBV2 and TRBJ1-2; D is unresolved. The ends were cut back, 8 bases at V and 7 bases at J, with 17 bases in the middle. The CDR3 spans 13 residues. CDR1 is SNHLY, CDR2 FYNNEI, per germline. In DNA form, the CDR3 reads TGTGCCAGCTTGGCGGACCGCTATCCTGGCTACACCTTC. It encodes CASLADRYPGYTF.

This clone was counted at least ten times. The same CDR3 can be traced to other DNA sequences in this sample. The J gene is TRBJ1-2, the V gene TRBV18; D remains unclear. CDR3 length: 10 amino acids. Per the germline V gene, CDR1 is KGHSH and CDR2 is LQKENI. V gave up 5 bases and J gave up 4 bases, with 2 bases separating them. The chain's CDR3 is CASSGYGYTF. The CDR3 bases are TGTGCCAGCTCAGGCTATGGCTACACCTTC.

In this sample, this clone turned up a few times. The V call is TRBV9, the J call TRBJ1-5; perhaps TRBD1 as D (6 bases). V dropped 3 bases and J dropped 7 bases, with 20 bases sitting between them. Per germline, CDR1 SGDLS and CDR2 YYNGEE. The length of the CDR3 is 16 residues. CDR3 region: CASSAIQGHGYQPQHF. The CDR3 DNA reads TGTGCCAGCAGCGCAATTCAGGGACACGGTTACCAGCCCCAGCATTTT.

The sample holds one count of this clone. The chain couples TRBV4-3 to TRBJ2-1; D not certain. In germline, CDR1 is LGHNA, CDR2 YSLEER. V was cut by 4 bases and J by 8 bases, with 18 bases left in between. This CDR3 has 15 amino acids. CDR3 residues: CASSPAVLVPYEQFF. CDR3 in DNA: TGCGCCAGCAGCCCCGCGGTCCTAGTTCCCTATGAGCAGTTCTTC.